The source of this T cell receptor beta chain is a study of blood T cell repertoires in COVID-19. Study-level background: The analysed material was cDNA or gDNA that came from T cells, B-cell-depleted T cells, or PBMCs.

Clinical histories supplied by participants themselves formed the basis of cohort assignment. CDR1 is DFQATT, CDR2 SNEGSKA, per germline (reference sequence). The CDR3 sequence is 14 residues long. V was cut by 3 bases and J by 4 bases, with 13 bases left in between. Methods used by the authors: How many nucleated cells were present was estimated from reference gene primer amplification. Measured with immunoSEQ multiplex PCR; TCRdb has only the in-frame clones, and not every one. Clonal size and the V and J genes are those of that table, whereas D and trimming came from the DNA. The table shows 250,000 to 350,000 clones, with around 90% occurring only once.

The rearrangement joins TRBV20-1 to TRBJ2-1, with TRBD1 as a possible D gene (5 bases). The sequenced sample consisted of PBMCs or T cells enriched from blood (not recorded which). This sequence originates from a young woman with acute COVID-19. CDR3: CSASFRVIYNEQFF. CDR3 nucleotide sequence: TGCAGTGCTAGTTTCAGGGTAATATACAATGAGCAGTTCTTC.